This TCR beta chain came from a study of beta chain features in type 1 diabetes. Study-wide results and caveats: Among patients with Type 1 diabetes, TCRB CDR3s were moderately but significantly shorter in every one of the four CD4+ subsets.

V gave up 2 bases and J gave up 0 bases; unmatched junction bases: 4. The germline V gene encodes CDR1 SQVTM and CDR2 ANQGSEA. The CDR3 totals 15 residues. This clone has ten or more counts. Its antigen is not known. Every bit of the isolated RNA underwent reverse transcription, so sequencing read expressed TCRB transcripts. TCRdb's copy holds only in-frame clones and misses some; the assay was immunoSEQ multiplex PCR. This table has approximately 170,000 clones, 6% to 9% appearing once. This sequence was found in a man aged 18 to 30 with type 1 diabetes. The sequenced sample was central memory CD4+ T cells from blood. The chain employs TRBV29-1 and TRBJ2-1; TRBD2 agrees at 7 bases. The CDR3 coding sequence is TGCAGCGTTGAACTCGGGGGGAGCTCCTACAATGAGCAGTTCTTC. This codes for CSVELGGSSYNEQFF.